This TCR beta chain was obtained from a study of T cell repertoires in cytomegalovirus infection. As for the study in general: The authors relied on CMV epitopes, both recently identified HLA-C-restricted and well-studied HLA-B-restricted. Study-wide results and caveats: In two of eight donors, the top clonotype was HLA-C-restricted CMV-specific. CMV carriers with the relevant HLA were identified by cumulative public TCR beta family frequency.

CDR1 SEHNR and CDR2 FQNEAQ come from the germline V gene (reference sequence). This CDR3 has 13 amino acids. V gave up 3 bases and J gave up 3 bases, with 8 bases separating them. TCRdb re-called the reads with MiXCR, one entry per CDR3 protein. This repertoire shows 700,000 to 850,000 distinct CDR3 sequences, approximately 29% found once; its top ten account for 9.5% to 15%. On this clonotype itself: Its specificity is not known.

V is TRBV7-9 and J is TRBJ2-5, with D maybe TRBD1 (5 bases). The sequencing here drew on cultured CD8+ T cells from PBMCs, taken from culture after CMV antigen stimulation. This clonotype was obtained from a human donor in good health (CMV status not recorded). Some clones in this sample may be carry-over from other donors' samples. The CDR3 spells CASSFRTKETQYF. CDR3 DNA sequence: TGTGCCAGCAGCTTCCGGACAAAAGAGACCCAGTACTTC.